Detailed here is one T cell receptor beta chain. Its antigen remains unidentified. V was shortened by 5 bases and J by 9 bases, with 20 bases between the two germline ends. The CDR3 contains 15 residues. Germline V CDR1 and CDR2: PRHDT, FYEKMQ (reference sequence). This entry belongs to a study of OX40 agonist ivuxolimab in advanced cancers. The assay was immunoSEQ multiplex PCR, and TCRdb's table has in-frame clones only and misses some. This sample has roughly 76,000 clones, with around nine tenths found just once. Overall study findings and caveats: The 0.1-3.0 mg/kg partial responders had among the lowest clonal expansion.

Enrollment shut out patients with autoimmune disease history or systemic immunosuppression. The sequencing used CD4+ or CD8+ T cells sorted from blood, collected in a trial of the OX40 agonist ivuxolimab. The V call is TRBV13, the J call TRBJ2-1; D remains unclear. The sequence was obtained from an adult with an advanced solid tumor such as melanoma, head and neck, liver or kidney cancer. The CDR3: CASSPGLSDVREQFF. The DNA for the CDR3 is TGTGCCAGCAGCCCCGGTTTATCGGACGTCCGTGAGCAGTTCTTC. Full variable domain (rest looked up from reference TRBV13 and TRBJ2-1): AAGVIQSPRHLIKEKRETATLKCYPIPRHDTVYWYQQGPGQDPQFLISFYEKMQSDKGSIPDRFSAQQFSDYHSELNMSSLELGDSALYFCASSPGLSDVREQFFGPGTRLTVL.